The 10 T cell receptor beta chains below all came from one sample that was sequenced in a study of blood T cell repertoires in COVID-19. Generated by immunoSEQ multiplex PCR, the TCRdb table keeps only in-frame clones and is missing some. The profile shows 300,000 to 350,000 clones, 80% to 90% of them singletons. The sample was PBMCs or T cells enriched from blood (not recorded which). The receptors were sampled from a man aged 25 to 45 who had recovered from COVID-19.

The V gene is TRBV27, the J gene TRBJ2-5; 10 positions match TRBD2. Unmatched junction bases numbered 3, after V lost 6 bases and J lost 2 bases. CDR3 length equals 14 residues. Germline-derived CDR1 and CDR2 are MNHEY and SMNVEV (reference sequence). CDR3 nucleotide sequence: TGTGCCAGCAGGCTAGCGGGAGCACAAGAGACCCAGTACTTC. Amino acid sequence: CASRLAGAQETQYF.

The chain recombines TRBV19 with TRBJ2-3; 11 bases match TRBD2. Germline V gives CDR1 LNHDA, CDR2 SQIVND (reference sequence). V was clipped by 8 bases and J by 4 bases; unmatched bases: 8. The length of the CDR3 is 15 residues. The CDR3 region is CASQPLAGGPDTQYF. The CDR3 DNA reads as TGTGCCAGTCAACCCTTAGCGGGGGGGCCAGATACGCAGTATTTT.

The chain uses TRBV19 and TRBJ1-5, with 8 bases matching TRBD1. Germline-derived CDR1 and CDR2 are LNHDA and SQIVND (reference sequence). The CDR3 spans 15 residues. Germline trimming cut 4 bases from V and 5 bases from J; bases unmatched to any gene: 7. The CDR3 DNA is TGTGCCAGTAGTAGGAACAGGGGGGGGGATCAGCCCCAGCATTTT. Translation: CASSRNRGGDQPQHF.

This clone was detected a few times. The chain employs TRBV3-1 (or the pseudogene TRBV3-2) and TRBJ1-1; D is undetermined. The CDR3 is 12 amino acids. The V end lost 0 bases, the J end lost 10 bases, and 9 bases lay between the germline ends. Germline-derived CDR1 and CDR2 are LGHDT and YNNKEL (reference sequence). In DNA form, the CDR3 reads TGTGCCAGCAGCCAAGAATCCTACCGAGCTTTCTTT. Its translation: CASSQESYRAFF.

The chain links TRBV7-8 to TRBJ2-5; D uncertain. Trimming pared 0 bases from V and 0 bases from J, leaving 17 bases between. Germline V gene data show CDR1 as SGHVS and CDR2 as FQNEAQ. The CDR3 sequence is 18 residues long. In nucleotides, the CDR3 is TGTGCCAGCAGCTTAGCTGACATACACGGCGAGTACCAAGAGACCCAGTACTTC. Encoded protein: CASSLADIHGEYQETQYF. Drawing the rest from reference TRBV7-8 and TRBJ2-5, the complete variable domain is GAGVSQSPRYKVAKRGQDVALRCDPISGHVSLFWYQQALGQGPEFLTYFQNEAQLDKSGLPSDRFFAERPEGSVSTLKIQRTQQEDSAVYLCASSLADIHGEYQETQYFGPGTRLLVL.

A single count supports this clone. This chain uses TRBV21-1 with TRBJ1-2; the table assigns TRBD1, which was not confirmed against the DNA. TRBV21-1 is given as a pseudogene. The CDR3 is 18 residues long. DNA for the CDR3: TGTGCCAGCAGCAAAGCAAGGACAGGGGGAGAGGTCCACTATGGCTACACCTTC. Protein sequence: CASSKARTGGEVHYGYTF.

This clone occurred once. The J gene is TRBJ1-2, the V gene TRBV30; possibly TRBD1 for D (6 bases). CDR3 length equals 14 residues. The germline gives CDR1 GTSNPN, CDR2 SVGIG (reference sequence). Trimming cost V 3 bases and J 8 bases, with 19 bases left between them. The CDR3 here is CAWSQDGGRKGYTF. DNA of the CDR3: TGTGCCTGGAGCCAGGACGGGGGGCGTAAAGGCTACACCTTC.

This clone has only a few counts. The rearrangement uses TRBV28 and TRBJ1-3; the D gene is possibly TRBD1 (5 bases). The ends were cut back, 3 bases at V and 3 bases at J, with 9 bases in the middle. The CDR3 is made up of 14 amino acids. Germline CDR1 MDHEN, CDR2 SYDVKM. DNA for the CDR3: TGTGCCAGCAGTTTGATAGGGGTTGGAAACACCATATATTTT. Translation gives CASSLIGVGNTIYF. The variable domain in full, with the rest retrieved from reference TRBV28 and TRBJ1-3, is DVKVTQSSRYLVKRTGEKVFLECVQDMDHENMFWYRQDPGLGLRLIYFSYDVKMKEKGDIPEGYSVSREKKERFSLILESASTNQTSMYLCASSLIGVGNTIYFGEGSWLTVV.

There are a few counts of this clone. The rearrangement uses TRBV30 and TRBJ1-1; D gene ambiguous. CDR3 size: 12 residues. CDR1 is GTSNPN, CDR2 SVGIG, per germline (reference sequence). Trimming removed 2 bases at V and 2 bases at J, with 6 bases between. CDR3 sequence (DNA): TGTGCCTGGAGTCCGTCTAACACTGAAGCTTTCTTT. This gives the protein CAWSPSNTEAFF. Looking up the rest from reference TRBV30 and TRBJ1-1 gives the full variable domain: SQTIHQWPATLVQPVGSPLSLECTVEGTSNPNLYWYRQAAGRGLQLLFYSVGIGQISSEVPQNLSASRPQDRQFILSSKKLLLSDSGFYLCAWSPSNTEAFFGQGTRLTVV.

This rearrangement joins TRBV24-1 to TRBJ2-2; TRBD1 matches 7 bases. J was trimmed by 1 base and V by 8 bases; bases with no gene match: 3. CDR1 KGHDR and CDR2 SFDVKD come from the germline V gene. The CDR3 totals 14 residues. In DNA, the CDR3 is TGTGCCACCACCGGGACAGAGAACACCGGGGAGCTGTTTTTT. It encodes CATTGTENTGELFF.